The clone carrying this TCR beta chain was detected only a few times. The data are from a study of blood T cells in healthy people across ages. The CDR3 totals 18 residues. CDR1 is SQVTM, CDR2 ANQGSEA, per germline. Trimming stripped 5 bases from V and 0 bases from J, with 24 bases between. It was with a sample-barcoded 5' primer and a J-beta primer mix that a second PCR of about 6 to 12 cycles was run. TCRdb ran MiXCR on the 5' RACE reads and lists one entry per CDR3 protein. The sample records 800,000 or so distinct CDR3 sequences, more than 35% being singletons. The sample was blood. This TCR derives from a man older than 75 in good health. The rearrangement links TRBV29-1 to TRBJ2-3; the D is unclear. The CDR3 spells CSVRFPLLSQDSTDTQYF. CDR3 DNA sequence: TGCAGCGTTAGGTTTCCCCTATTATCCCAAGATAGCACAGATACGCAGTATTTT.